Here is one T cell receptor (beta chain) with its context. This table comes from immunoSEQ multiplex PCR, and its TCRdb copy is limited to in-frame clones, with some not included. Of about 220,000 clones listed, roughly nine tenths are singletons. These data originate in a study of blood T cell repertoires in COVID-19. The wider study: Material from acute and convalescent COVID-19 was sourced from the United States, Italy and Spain. The cDNA or gDNA used as material had been derived from T cells, B-cell-depleted T cells, or PBMCs.

This study enrolled people aged roughly 18 to 90 from around 26 US geographic areas. The CDR3 is 16 residues long. CDR1 is SGHTA, CDR2 FQGNSA, per germline. V was clipped by 6 bases and J by 6 bases; unmatched bases: 12. The receptor was isolated from a young woman who had recovered from COVID-19. The sample comprised PBMCs or T cells enriched from blood (not recorded which). This chain connects TRBV7-2 to TRBJ1-2; 11 bases align to TRBD1. The CDR3 coding sequence is TGTGCCAGCAGACCCGGGACAGGGGGAACGAGGCATGGCTACACCTTC. Its translation is CASRPGTGGTRHGYTF.